These T cell receptor beta chains were read from a single sample in a study of molecular identifiers for immune sequencing clone quantification. TCRdb recomputed calls from the PCR reads with MiXCR, one row per CDR3 protein. This sample yields about 640,000 distinct CDR3 sequences, of which less than 20% are seen a single time; roughly 0.83% belongs to the top ten. Material for sequencing was naive CD8+ T cells from blood, with Jurkat cell RNA spiked in. The receptors come from a human donor in good health. Some libraries in this study had Jurkat cell RNA spiked in. CDR3s include the opening cysteine and the closing phenylalanine or tryptophan. D genes are given only for firm matches. The listing skips clone size in some rows; elsewhere it reads once, few, many or a size class.

D gene: .; clone size: .; V gene: TRBV19; J gene: TRBJ1-2; CDR3 DNA: TGTGCCAGTAGTACAGACAGAGAGTCATGGAACTATGGCTACACCTTC; CDR3 protein: CASSTDRESWNYGYTF
D gene: TRBD1; clone size: many; V gene: TRBV20-1; J gene: TRBJ2-7; CDR3 DNA: TGCAGTGCGACGGATTTTTTGGGCAGGGGGTTATCCTACGAGCAGTACTTC; CDR3 protein: CSATDFLGRGLSYEQYF
D gene: .; clone size: many; V gene: TRBV3-1; J gene: TRBJ2-5; CDR3 DNA: TGTGCCAGCAGCCAAGTAGGGGCAGGGGGGCAAGAGACCCAGTACTTC; CDR3 protein: CASSQVGAGGQETQYF
D gene: .; clone size: .; V gene: TRBV15; J gene: TRBJ2-7; CDR3 DNA: TGTGCCACCAGCAGTGCAGGACAGAGCAGCTCCTACGAGCAGTACTTC; CDR3 protein: CATSSAGQSSSYEQYF
D gene: TRBD2; clone size: many; V gene: TRBV20-1; J gene: TRBJ2-3; CDR3 DNA: TGCAGTGCCACCCGGACTAGCGGAAGCACAGATACGCAGTATTTT; CDR3 protein: CSATRTSGSTDTQYF
D gene: TRBD2; clone size: few; V gene: TRBV13; J gene: TRBJ2-3; CDR3 DNA: TGTGCCAGCAGCGAGGTCAGCGGGAGGGTTCAGTATTTT; CDR3 protein: CASSEVSGRVQYF
D gene: .; clone size: .; V gene: TRBV11-2; J gene: TRBJ1-2; CDR3 DNA: TGTGCCAGCAGCTACCACGGGAACTCCAACTATGGCTACACCTTC; CDR3 protein: CASSYHGNSNYGYTF
D gene: TRBD1; clone size: few; V gene: TRBV6-2/TRBV6-3; J gene: TRBJ2-1; CDR3 DNA: TGTGCCAGCAGGGACGACAGGGTCTACAATGAGCAGTTCTTC; CDR3 protein: CASRDDRVYNEQFF
D gene: .; clone size: .; V gene: TRBV6-5; J gene: TRBJ2-7; CDR3 DNA: TGTGCCAGCAGCGAAGAAACAGATCCCTACAAGCAGTACTTC; CDR3 protein: CASSEETDPYKQYF
D gene: .; clone size: once; V gene: TRBV30; J gene: TRBJ1-6; CDR3 DNA: TGTGCCTATGGGGGGCAGAGCAGAGGTCTTCCCCTCCACTTT; CDR3 protein: CAYGGQSRGLPLHF